This T cell receptor (beta chain) appears in the sequencing data of a study of blood T cell repertoires in COVID-19. Study-wide context: COVID-19 samples, acute and convalescent, were from the United States, Italy and Spain.

In the original workflow: Estimates of nucleated cell counts were drawn from the amplification of reference gene primers. Assay: immunoSEQ multiplex PCR; the TCRdb copy retains only in-frame clones and omits some. V, J and clone size were drawn from that table, and D and trimming were deduced from the DNA. The sample holds about 150,000 clones, approximately 82% seen once. Germline CDR1 is SGHRS and CDR2 is YFSETQ. Trimming took off 4 bases at V and 0 bases at J, with 9 bases between the two ends. The CDR3 is made up of 14 amino acids. The receptor was derived from a woman between 45 and 60 years old with acute or convalescent COVID-19. What was sequenced was peripheral blood. The chain links TRBV5-1 to TRBJ2-3, with D maybe TRBD1 (6 bases). The CDR3 sequence: CASSIGQSTDTQYF. CDR3 nucleotide sequence: TGCGCCAGCAGCATAGGACAGAGCACAGATACGCAGTATTTT.